The 26 T cell receptor beta chains in this list originate from one sample, sequenced in a study of beta chain features in type 1 diabetes. cDNA synthesis used the whole RNA isolate, giving expressed TCRB sequences. Repertoires were generated with immunoSEQ multiplex PCR, while TCRdb's copy carries only in-frame clones and drops some. The sample yields some 150,000 clones, over 8.5% seen once. Sequences were obtained from central memory CD4+ T cells from blood. The receptors stem from a man between 18 and 29 years old in good health.

This clone was recorded a few times. For the CDR3, the DNA is TGTGCCAGCAGCGCCCGGACTAGCGGGGGGACCCAGTACTTC. Protein sequence: CASSARTSGGTQYF. The chain uses TRBV11-2 and TRBJ2-5; 13 bases are shared with TRBD2. Looked up from germline, CDR1 is SGHAT and CDR2 is FQNNGV. J gave up 7 bases and V 5 bases, and 4 bases lay outside the gene matches. The length of the CDR3 is 14 residues.

This clone has a handful of counts. The gene calls are TRBV7-2 and TRBJ2-3, with TRBD2 as a possible D gene (6 bases). Between the trimmed V and J ends, which lost 7 bases and 3 bases, there was a span of 23 bases. The CDR3 runs to 17 residues. Per germline, CDR1 SGHTA and CDR2 FQGNSA. The CDR3 sequence is CASTARRAPLGTDTQYF. The CDR3 DNA reads TGTGCCAGCACCGCGAGGAGGGCGCCCCTGGGGACAGATACGCAGTATTTT.

This chain uses TRBV6-5 with TRBJ2-5, with 10 bases that match TRBD1. V shed 2 bases, J shed 0 bases, and the junction held 3 bases outside the gene matches. CDR3 size: 16 residues. Germline V gene data show CDR1 as MNHEY and CDR2 as SVGAGI. The CDR3 DNA is TGTGCCAGCAGTTACACGGGACAGGGGAACCAAGAGACCCAGTACTTC. Residues: CASSYTGQGNQETQYF.

This clone has only a few counts. V and J are TRBV23-1 and TRBJ1-2; no firm D call. TRBV23-1 is an open reading frame, and its role is uncertain. The V end lost 0 bases, the J end lost 4 bases, and 18 bases lay between the germline ends. The CDR3 is 17 residues long. The CDR3 coding sequence is TGCGCCAGCAGTCAATCGGGAAAGGTGCGACATCGCTATGGCTACACCTTC. This sequence encodes CASSQSGKVRHRYGYTF.

This clone has more than one count but fewer than ten. The chain carries TRBV4-3 and TRBJ1-2; a weak D match, TRBD1 (5 bases). Germline assignment: CDR1 LGHNA and CDR2 YSLEER. This CDR3 is 15 amino acids long. Trimming took 4 bases from V and 2 from J, leaving 14 bases between them. Written as DNA, the CDR3 is TGCGCCAGCAGCCTCCACCGGGACCGAAACTATGGCTACACCTTC. It encodes CASSLHRDRNYGYTF.

The chain has TRBV28 and TRBJ2-3, with 13 positions matching TRBD2. Germline-derived CDR1 and CDR2 are MDHEN and SYDVKM. V was pared by 5 bases and J by 4 bases, with 9 bases of the junction left unmatched. The CDR3 loop spans 17 amino acids. This CDR3 reads CASSPIGLAGVSDTQYF. The CDR3 bases are TGTGCCAGCAGTCCGATAGGACTAGCGGGAGTGTCAGATACGCAGTATTTT.

CDR3 sequence (DNA): TGTGCCAGCAGGCCGACTAGCGGGGGGGGAGATACGCAGTATTTT. It yields the protein CASRPTSGGGDTQYF. The chain carries TRBV6-4 and TRBJ2-3; 14 nucleotides match TRBD2. Germline lookup yields CDR1 MRHNA and CDR2 SNTAGT. The V gene end was trimmed by 6 bases and the J gene end by 5 bases; junction bases not matched to a gene: 4. CDR3 length equals 15 residues.

The chain employs TRBV7-3 and TRBJ2-1; D not resolved. V was pared by 2 bases and J by 6 bases, with 8 bases between. Germline V gene sequence: CDR1 SGHTA, CDR2 FQGTGA. The CDR3 covers 13 residues. The CDR3 region is CASSLSGLNEQFF. The CDR3 nucleotides read TGTGCCAGCAGCTTATCTGGTCTCAATGAGCAGTTCTTC.

The V gene is TRBV30, the J gene TRBJ2-1; the match to TRBD1 covers 10 bases. The V gene's germline CDR1 is GTSNPN and CDR2 SVGIG (reference sequence). This CDR3 has 15 residues. Trimming removed 1 base from V and 6 bases from J; junction bases left unmatched: 6. CDR3 loop: CAWSGIRTGGNEQFF. The CDR3 DNA follows: TGTGCCTGGAGTGGGATCCGGACAGGGGGCAATGAGCAGTTCTTC.

The chain uses TRBV28 and TRBJ1-1; no clear D gene. Trimming took off 3 bases at V and 6 bases at J, with 20 bases between the two ends. The CDR3 runs 16 residues. Germline V gives CDR1 MDHEN, CDR2 SYDVKM. CDR3 region: CASSFQPGASWPEAFF. CDR3 sequence (DNA): TGTGCCAGCAGTTTCCAGCCGGGAGCTAGTTGGCCTGAAGCTTTCTTT.

V usage is TRBV7-6 and J usage is TRBJ1-1; TRBD1 aligns across 9 bases. This CDR3 has 14 residues. The ends lost 0 bases at V and 6 bases at J; junction bases unmatched: 2. Per the germline V gene, CDR1 is SGHVS and CDR2 is FNYEAQ. The CDR3 DNA reads as TGTGCCAGCAGCTTAGCGGGACAGGGTGCTGAAGCTTTCTTT. Protein product: CASSLAGQGAEAFF.

This clone occurred a few times. The chain is built from TRBV4-2 and TRBJ2-5; D ambiguous. Per germline, CDR1 LGHNA and CDR2 YNFKEQ. V was pared by 1 base and J by 2 bases, with 8 bases between. The CDR3 is made up of 14 amino acids. CDR3 sequence: CASSQGASQETQYF. For the CDR3, the DNA is TGTGCCAGCAGCCAAGGAGCTAGTCAAGAGACCCAGTACTTC.

The rearrangement links TRBV28 to TRBJ2-3, with 12 positions matching TRBD2. After removal of 5 bases from V and 2 bases from J, the junction contained 14 bases not matched to a gene. The CDR3 length is 19 residues. Germline V lookup: CDR1 MDHEN, CDR2 SYDVKM. The CDR3 loop reads CASSPLLPGLAGYTDTQYF. The CDR3 DNA reads as TGTGCCAGCAGTCCTTTACTACCGGGACTAGCGGGTTACACAGATACGCAGTATTTT.

The count of this clone is one. The chain joins TRBV28 to TRBJ2-7; 8 bases are shared with TRBD1. With 3 bases clipped from V and 4 bases from J, the junction kept 8 bases outside the gene matches. Germline CDR1 MDHEN, CDR2 SYDVKM. This CDR3 comprises 15 residues. In nucleotides, the CDR3 is TGTGCCAGCAGTTTCCCTCGGACAGGGCGGTACGAGCAGTACTTC. Translation: CASSFPRTGRYEQYF. Together with reference TRBV28 and TRBJ2-7, the CDR3 gives the full variable domain: DVKVTQSSRYLVKRTGEKVFLECVQDMDHENMFWYRQDPGLGLRLIYFSYDVKMKEKGDIPEGYSVSREKKERFSLILESASTNQTSMYLCASSFPRTGRYEQYFGPGTRLTVT.

The chain carries TRBV14 and TRBJ2-6, with D uncertain. The CDR3 extends over 15 amino acids. Germline V CDR1 and CDR2: SGHDN, FVKESK. V dropped 5 bases and J dropped 0 bases, with 8 bases sitting between them. CDR3 sequence (DNA): TGTGCCAGCAGCAGGGCCACCTCTGGGGCCAACGTCCTGACTTTC. Its translation is CASSRATSGANVLTF.

This clone has only a few counts. Other nucleotide sequences in the sample specify the same CDR3. The chain uses TRBV7-6 and TRBJ2-5; a possible D gene is TRBD2 (5 bases). The CDR3 extends over 12 amino acids. V was shortened by 5 bases and J by 5 bases, with 9 bases between the two germline ends. The V gene's germline CDR1 is SGHVS and CDR2 FNYEAQ. The CDR3 bases are TGTGCCAGCAGCCCACGCGGGGAGACCCAGTACTTC. This encodes CASSPRGETQYF.

This clone was found a few times. The CDR3 loop is CASSIDYYNEQFF. The CDR3 DNA sequence: TGTGCCAGCAGCATCGACTACTACAATGAGCAGTTCTTC. The chain joins TRBV7-8 to TRBJ2-1; D might be TRBD2 (5 bases). The V gene lost 5 bases and the J gene lost 3 bases, with 8 bases spanning the gap. CDR3 length: 13 amino acids. Germline V gene data show CDR1 as SGHVS and CDR2 as FQNEAQ. The whole variable domain, filled in from reference TRBV7-8 and TRBJ2-1, reads GAGVSQSPRYKVAKRGQDVALRCDPISGHVSLFWYQQALGQGPEFLTYFQNEAQLDKSGLPSDRFFAERPEGSVSTLKIQRTQQEDSAVYLCASSIDYYNEQFFGPGTRLTVL.

V is TRBV27 and J is TRBJ2-3; D may be TRBD2 (5 bases). The CDR3 has 16 amino acids. Germline CDR1 and CDR2: MNHEY and SMNVEV (reference sequence). V was trimmed by 8 bases and J by 2 bases, leaving 20 bases between them. CDR3 sequence (DNA): TGTGCCAGCGCTGTCGGGGTGGGTCGGGACACAGATACGCAGTATTTT. Protein: CASAVGVGRDTDTQYF.

This clone was observed a handful of times. The rearrangement joins TRBV6-1 to TRBJ2-7, with 7 positions matching TRBD1. J gave up 4 bases and V 1 base, and 13 bases lay outside the gene matches. CDR1 and CDR2 (germline): MNHNS, SASEGT. The CDR3 consists of 17 residues. CDR3 in DNA: TGTGCCAGCAGTGAAGGGCCGTCGACAGGGCGGAAGTACGAGCAGTACTTC. Translation: CASSEGPSTGRKYEQYF.

The gene calls are TRBV2 and TRBJ1-2, with D possibly matching TRBD1 (5 bases). The CDR3 covers 12 residues. The V gene lost 7 bases and the J gene lost 7 bases, with 13 bases spanning the gap. CDR1 is SNHLY, CDR2 FYNNEI, per germline. The CDR3 sequence: CASNSGNGGYTF. CDR3 DNA sequence: TGTGCCAGCAACTCAGGGAACGGTGGCTACACCTTC.

This clone occurred a few times. Here the CDR3 reads CASSLGNEQFF. CDR3 coding DNA: TGTGCCAGCAGCCTGGGAAATGAGCAGTTCTTC. J is TRBJ2-1 and V is TRBV7-2; D not certain. The V and J ends lost 5 bases and 7 bases respectively, with 6 bases between them. This CDR3 contains 11 residues. The germline gives CDR1 SGHTA, CDR2 FQGNSA.

This clone was observed a handful of times. The chain links TRBV15 to TRBJ2-5, with 9 bases identical to TRBD2. V lost 7 bases and J lost 4; bases outside the gene matches: 7. The CDR3 length is 14 residues. Looked up from germline, CDR1 is LNHNV and CDR2 is YYDKDF (reference sequence). CDR3 nucleotide sequence: TGTGCCACCACAGGCGGGGGGGCCCGAGAGACCCAGTACTTC. Its translation: CATTGGGARETQYF.

This clone was recorded a few times. The rearrangement links TRBV7-2 to TRBJ2-5; D is perhaps TRBD1 (6 bases). This CDR3 has 13 amino acids. The V end lost 7 bases, the J end lost 5 bases, and 14 bases lay between the germline ends. Germline values: CDR1 SGHTA, CDR2 FQGNSA. For the CDR3, the DNA is TGTGCCAGCACCTGGGACACAATGGAGACCCAGTACTTC. Its protein product is CASTWDTMETQYF.

The rearrangement uses TRBV5-4 and TRBJ2-2; 8 bases align to TRBD2. V dropped 4 bases and J dropped 6; count of bases not matched to a gene: 17. CDR3 length: 18 residues. The V gene's germline CDR1 is SGHNT and CDR2 YYREEE (reference sequence). The CDR3 sequence: CASSQEASSGSRSGELFF. The CDR3 DNA sequence: TGTGCCAGCAGCCAAGAGGCCTCGAGCGGGAGTAGGTCCGGGGAGCTGTTTTTT.

The chain has TRBV5-1 and TRBJ2-1; D is undetermined. V shed 1 base and J shed 7 bases, with 6 bases lying between them. Germline assignment: CDR1 SGHRS and CDR2 YFSETQ. CDR3 size: 12 residues. The CDR3 nucleotides read TGCGCCAGCAGCTTGAATATAAATGAGCAGTTCTTC. Its protein is CASSLNINEQFF.

This clone was found a few times. The CDR3 nucleotides are TGTGCCAGCAGCCCTGCGACGGGTCCCTGGGTTAACTATGGCTACACCTTC. It encodes CASSPATGPWVNYGYTF. The V gene is TRBV7-9, the J gene TRBJ1-2; D is uncertain. Per the germline V gene, CDR1 is SEHNR and CDR2 is FQNEAQ (reference sequence). The CDR3 extends over 17 amino acids. V was trimmed by 5 bases and J by 1 base, leaving 20 bases between them.